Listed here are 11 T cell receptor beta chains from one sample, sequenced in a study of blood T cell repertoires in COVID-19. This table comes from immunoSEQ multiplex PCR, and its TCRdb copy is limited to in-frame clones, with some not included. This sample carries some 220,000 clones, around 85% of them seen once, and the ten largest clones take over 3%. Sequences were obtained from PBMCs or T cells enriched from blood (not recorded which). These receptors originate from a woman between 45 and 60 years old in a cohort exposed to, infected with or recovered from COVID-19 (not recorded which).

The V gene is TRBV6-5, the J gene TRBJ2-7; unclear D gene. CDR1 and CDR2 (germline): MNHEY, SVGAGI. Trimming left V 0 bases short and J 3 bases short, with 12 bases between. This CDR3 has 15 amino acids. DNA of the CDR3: TGTGCCAGCAGTTACTCGCAACAGCCGAACTACGAGCAGTACTTC. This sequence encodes CASSYSQQPNYEQYF.

CDR3: CASSQGDRSYEQYF. CDR3 in DNA: TGCGCCAGCAGCCAAGGGGACAGATCCTACGAGCAGTACTTC. The V gene is TRBV4-1, the J gene TRBJ2-7; 7 bases align to TRBD1. Per the germline V gene, CDR1 is MGHRA and CDR2 is YSYEKL. This CDR3 comprises 14 residues. With V trimmed by 1 base and J by 1 base, 1 base remained unmatched.

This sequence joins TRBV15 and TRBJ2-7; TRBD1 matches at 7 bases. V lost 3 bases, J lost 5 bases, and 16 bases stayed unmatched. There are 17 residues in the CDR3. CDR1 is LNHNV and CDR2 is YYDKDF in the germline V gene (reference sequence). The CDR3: CATSSDSAGGFRNEQYF. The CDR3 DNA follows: TGTGCCACCAGCAGCGACTCTGCAGGGGGATTTAGGAACGAGCAGTACTTC.

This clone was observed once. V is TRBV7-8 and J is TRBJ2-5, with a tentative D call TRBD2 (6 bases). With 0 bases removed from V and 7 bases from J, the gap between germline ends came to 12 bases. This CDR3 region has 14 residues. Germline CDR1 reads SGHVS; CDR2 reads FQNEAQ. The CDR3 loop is CASSLAVWGGTQYF. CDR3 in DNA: TGTGCCAGCAGCTTAGCGGTCTGGGGAGGGACCCAGTACTTC.

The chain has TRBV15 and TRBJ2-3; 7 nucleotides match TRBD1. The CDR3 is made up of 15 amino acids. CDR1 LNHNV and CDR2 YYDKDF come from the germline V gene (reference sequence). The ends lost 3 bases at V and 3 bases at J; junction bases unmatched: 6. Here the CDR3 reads CATSSTGRGTDTQYF. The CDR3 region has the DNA TGTGCCACCAGCAGTACGGGCAGGGGGACAGATACGCAGTATTTT. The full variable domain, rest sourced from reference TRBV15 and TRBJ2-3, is DAMVIQNPRYQVTQFGKPVTLSCSQTLNHNVMYWYQQKSSQAPKLLFHYYDKDFNNEADTPDNFQSRRPNTSFCFLDIRSPGLGDTAMYLCATSSTGRGTDTQYFGPGTRLTVL.

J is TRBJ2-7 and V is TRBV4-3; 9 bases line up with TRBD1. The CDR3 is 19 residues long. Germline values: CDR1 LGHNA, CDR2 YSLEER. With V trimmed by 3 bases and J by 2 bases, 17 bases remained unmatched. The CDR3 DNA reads TGCGCCAGCAGCCATCGGACAGGGGCCACCAAGGAGCGGCCCTACGAGCAGTACTTC. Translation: CASSHRTGATKERPYEQYF.

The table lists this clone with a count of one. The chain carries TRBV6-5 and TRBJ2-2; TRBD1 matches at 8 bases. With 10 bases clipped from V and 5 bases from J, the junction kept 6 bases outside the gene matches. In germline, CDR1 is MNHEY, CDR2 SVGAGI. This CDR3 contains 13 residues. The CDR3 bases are TGTGCCACCGGGACAGGCCTGACCGGGGAGCTGTTTTTT. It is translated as CATGTGLTGELFF.

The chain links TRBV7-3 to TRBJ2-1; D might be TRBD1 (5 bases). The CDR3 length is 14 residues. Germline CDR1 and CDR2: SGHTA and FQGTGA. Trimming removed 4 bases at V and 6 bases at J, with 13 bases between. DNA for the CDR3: TGTGCCAGCAGCTCCTCAACCCAGGGCAATGAGCAGTTCTTC. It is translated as CASSSSTQGNEQFF.

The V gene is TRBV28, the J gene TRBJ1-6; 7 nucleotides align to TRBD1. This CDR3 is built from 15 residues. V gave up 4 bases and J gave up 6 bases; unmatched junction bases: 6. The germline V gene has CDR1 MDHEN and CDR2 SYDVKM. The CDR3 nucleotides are TGTGCCAGCAGTTGGGGACAGTTAGGTAATTCACCCCTCCACTTT. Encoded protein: CASSWGQLGNSPLHF.

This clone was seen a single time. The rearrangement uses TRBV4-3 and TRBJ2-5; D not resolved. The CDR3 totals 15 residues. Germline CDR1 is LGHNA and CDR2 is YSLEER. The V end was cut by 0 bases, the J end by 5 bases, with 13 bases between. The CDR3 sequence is CASSQEIASRETQYF. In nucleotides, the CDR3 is TGCGCCAGCAGCCAAGAGATTGCTAGTAGGGAGACCCAGTACTTC.

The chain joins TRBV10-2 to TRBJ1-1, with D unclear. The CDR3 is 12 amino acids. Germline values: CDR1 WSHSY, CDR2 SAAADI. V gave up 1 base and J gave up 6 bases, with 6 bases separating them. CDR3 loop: CASSEFIAEAFF. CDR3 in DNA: TGCGCCAGCAGTGAGTTCATAGCTGAAGCTTTCTTT.